Following are 7 T cell receptor beta chains from one sample sequenced in a study of control samples from healthy donors and cancer patients. Measured with immunoSEQ multiplex PCR; TCRdb has only the in-frame clones, and not every one. The table has roughly 130,000 clones, around 90% seen once. The sequenced sample consisted of blood. These TCRs come from a man younger than 35 in good health.

A remark on this clone: Additional DNA sequences in this sample encode the identical CDR3. The gene calls are TRBV7-3 and TRBJ2-3; D unresolved. Trimming took 4 bases from V and 2 from J, leaving 7 bases between them. This CDR3 contains 13 residues. In germline, CDR1 is SGHTA, CDR2 FQGTGA. The CDR3 DNA reads as TGTGCCAGCAGCTCGACAAACACAGATACGCAGTATTTT. Encoded protein: CASSSTNTDTQYF. The full variable domain, rest sourced from reference TRBV7-3 and TRBJ2-3, is GAGVSQTPSNKVTEKGKYVELRCDPISGHTALYWYRQSLGQGPEFLIYFQGTGAADDSGLPNDRFFAVRPEGSVSTLKIQRTERGDSAVYLCASSSTNTDTQYFGPGTRLTVL.

The genes are TRBV5-1 and TRBJ2-1; 7 nucleotides align to TRBD1. J lost 2 bases, V lost 2 bases, and 4 bases had no gene match. The CDR3 runs 15 residues. Germline CDR1 and CDR2: SGHRS and YFSETQ. The CDR3, as DNA: TGCGCCAGCAGCTTAACAAGGGGGCCCTACAATGAGCAGTTCTTC. Protein: CASSLTRGPYNEQFF.

The chain recombines TRBV3-1 (or the pseudogene TRBV3-2) with TRBJ1-3; D gene ambiguous. The CDR3 runs to 13 residues. The germline CDR1 and CDR2 sequences are LGHDT and YNNKEL (reference sequence). Trimming pared 0 bases from V and 4 bases from J, leaving 4 bases between. CDR3 sequence (DNA): TGTGCCAGCAGCCAAGATCGGGGAAACACCATATATTTT. Translating gives CASSQDRGNTIYF.

This chain connects TRBV11-2 to TRBJ1-2; unclear D gene. The V and J ends lost 5 bases and 3 bases respectively, with 13 bases between them. The germline gives CDR1 SGHAT, CDR2 FQNNGV. The CDR3 has 14 amino acids. The CDR3 sequence is CASSQTLADYGYTF. The CDR3 nucleotides are TGTGCCAGCAGCCAGACATTGGCGGACTATGGCTACACCTTC. Based on the CDR3 plus reference TRBV11-2 and TRBJ1-2, the full variable domain is EAGVAQSPRYKIIEKRQSVAFWCNPISGHATLYWYQQILGQGPKLLIQFQNNGVVDDSQLPKDRFSAERLKGVDSTLKIQPAKLEDSAVYLCASSQTLADYGYTFGSGTRLTVV.

J is TRBJ2-3 and V is TRBV13, with TRBD2 identical over 9 bases. With 1 base clipped from V and 1 base from J, the junction kept 15 bases outside the gene matches. CDR1 is PRHDT and CDR2 is FYEKMQ in the germline V gene (reference sequence). The CDR3 runs to 20 residues. CDR3 nucleotides: TGTGCCAGCAGCTTAGTGGGCGGGGGGGGCCGTGCCGTACGCACAGATACGCAGTATTTT. As protein: CASSLVGGGGRAVRTDTQYF.

The chain links TRBV4-1 to TRBJ1-2; D may be TRBD1 (5 bases). The germline V and J ends were trimmed by 5 bases and 7 bases, with 20 bases remaining between them. The CDR3 loop spans 15 amino acids. The germline CDR1 and CDR2 sequences are MGHRA and YSYEKL. In nucleotides, the CDR3 is TGCGCCAGCAGCTCCCGAGGGACGCAAACAGCTGGCTACACCTTC. Translation gives CASSSRGTQTAGYTF.

This clone was counted between two and nine times. This chain uses TRBV9 with TRBJ1-1, with a tentative D call TRBD1 (6 bases). Germline V gene data show CDR1 as SGDLS and CDR2 as YYNGEE. The CDR3 contains 18 residues. Trimming removed 4 bases at V and 0 bases at J, with 22 bases between. Here the CDR3 reads CASSPRSGVEVMNTEAFF. The CDR3 DNA reads as TGTGCCAGCAGCCCAAGATCAGGGGTGGAAGTAATGAACACTGAAGCTTTCTTT.